This T cell receptor beta chain was sequenced in a study of T cells expressing NK-cell markers. Points from the study as a whole: A few donors likewise had their CD3+CD56-NKG2C+ fraction led by these clonotypes.

Looked up from germline, CDR1 is MNHEY and CDR2 is SVGEGT. The CDR3 consists of 15 residues. In generating TCR beta cDNA, 5'RACE template switching with UMIs was used. TCRdb reprocessed the 5' RACE reads and stores each CDR3 protein as one record, lacking DNA. The sample includes about 540,000 distinct CDR3 sequences. With regard to this clonotype: Its target is not known.

The clonotype comes from a man younger than 35 in good health. Specimen: blood T cells: a sorted CD56 or NKG2C T cell subset, CD4+ or CD8+ T cells, or bulk PBMC T cells (not recorded which). V usage is TRBV6-2 or TRBV6-3 and J usage is TRBJ2-1; as DNA is missing, the TRBD2 call by TCRdb cannot be tested. CDR3 region: CASSPGIESPVRQFF.